Listed below are T cell receptor beta chains from one sample, sequenced in a study of blood T cells in healthy people across ages. A single record per CDR3 protein comes from TCRdb applying MiXCR to the 5' RACE reads. The table has about 830,000 distinct CDR3 sequences, 55% to 70% seen once. Sequenced sample: blood. The receptors originated from a man aged 25-45 years in good health. Both conserved end residues are part of each CDR3.

TRBV20-1 | CSARESGEKLFF
TRBV7-2 | CASSFRSEGYTF
TRBV6-2/TRBV6-3 | CASRAPLAGENNEQFF
TRBV5-6 | CASSPGQGRSNEQYF
TRBV9 | CASSVGIRDGYTF
TRBV20-1 | CSGIEGVETQYF
TRBV20-1 | CSAREGGPTGSNNEQFF
TRBV15 | CATSRVGEMANQFF
TRBV7-9 | CASRLEETQYF
TRBV4-3 | CASSASRGGLNYGYTF
TRBV7-9 | CASSAPGTGGNQPQHF
TRBV29-1 | CSVGPDYNSPLHF
TRBV4-2 | CASSQVVADEQYF
TRBV20-1 | CSAKTQDDYGYTF
TRBV7-2 | CASSITSGAFF
TRBV7-2 | CASSFSGDLSRQPQHF
TRBV7-2 | CASSWTSRSEQYF
TRBV29-1 | CSVDSGGVNEQFF
TRBV6-1 | CASRVLAGETKNIQYF
TRBV28 | CASNSNREWGQETQYF
TRBV7-2 | CVSSLAGQPQHF
TRBV29-1 | CSVETVNTEAFF
TRBV4-1 | CASSQEGGVGYTF
TRBV29-1 | CSAEDRDAYEQYF
TRBV7-8 | CASSLLEMSYEQYF
TRBV10-3 | CAISDRGQQYF
TRBV4-3 | CASSLAGPPSTDTQYF
TRBV28 | CASITSSSIGTGWGAFF